The present entry profiles one TCR beta chain with its context. Its antigen is not known. The sample originates from a study of cytomegalovirus exposure and HLA in healthy donors. This CDR3 contains 15 residues. CDR1 and CDR2 from the germline V gene are LNHDA and SQIVND (reference sequence). V shed 5 bases and J 0 bases; nucleotides not matched to a gene: 4. Findings and limits, study-wide: The CMV antigen specificity of three CMV-associated chains was confirmed through in vitro analysis. TCR beta chain V- and J-gene trimming was linked, in a later analysis, to a missense variant in DCLRE1C.

PCR primers comprised 60 Vbeta and 13 Jbeta primers. Libraries were prepared by immunoSEQ multiplex PCR; TCRdb keeps only in-frame clonotypes and omits some of them. Of 90,000 to 140,000 clones listed, around 70% were seen once; the top ten hold approximately 1.2%. Material: PBMCs. The receptor was derived from a man aged 40-49 years in good health and CMV-seronegative. The chain is built from TRBV19 and TRBJ1-2; the match to TRBD1 covers 9 bases. CDR3 sequence: CASSPTGGSNYGYTF. The CDR3 DNA sequence: TGTGCCAGTAGTCCAACAGGGGGCTCTAACTATGGCTACACCTTC.